The rows below give T cell receptor beta chains drawn from one sample of a study of shared clonotypes between healthy human individuals. The repertoire was sequenced with immunoSEQ multiplex PCR; TCRdb's copy has only in-frame clones and lacks some. This sample has 2 million to 2.5 million clones, with 90% to 95% found just once. The sample was naive CD4+ T cells sorted from blood. These TCRs come from a man younger than 35 in good health. Both conserved end residues are part of each CDR3. Each record gives: J gene, D gene, V gene, clone size, CDR3 protein, CDR3 DNA. The D gene is left open where the match is weak. Size values are once, few and many counts, or a class for expanded clones, and some rows have none.

>TRBJ1-6|NA|TRBV10-3|NA
CAISETGTNSPLHF
TGTGCCATCAGTGAGACAGGGACGAATTCACCCCTCCACTTT
>TRBJ2-2|TRBD2|TRBV30|NA
CAWLTSGRDTGELFF
TGTGCCTGGTTGACTAGCGGGAGGGACACCGGGGAGCTGTTTTTT
>TRBJ1-6|NA|TRBV30|many
CAWSDLGTKYSPLHF
TGTGCCTGGAGCGATCTCGGGACCAAATATTCACCCCTCCACTTT
>TRBJ1-2|NA|TRBV5-1|NA
CASSLGGGANYGYTF
TGCGCCAGCAGCTTGGGTGGAGGGGCTAACTATGGCTACACCTTC
>TRBJ2-7|TRBD2|TRBV29-1|NA
CSVTWTSGSYEQYF
TGCAGCGTTACTTGGACTAGCGGGAGCTACGAGCAGTACTTC
>TRBJ2-7|NA|TRBV4-1|NA
CASSQPTWGEQYF
TGCGCCAGCAGCCAACCCACGTGGGGAGAGCAGTACTTC
>TRBJ2-3|NA|TRBV7-9|NA
CASGTQDTQYF
TGTGCCAGCGGAACGCAAGATACGCAGTATTTT
>TRBJ2-7|TRBD1|TRBV7-3|NA
CASSRSAGGYEQYF
TGTGCCAGCAGCCGAAGTGCAGGGGGCTACGAGCAGTACTTC
>TRBJ1-1|NA|TRBV5-4|once
CASTVPSLGEAFF
TGTGCCAGCACCGTGCCTTCTCTCGGTGAAGCTTTCTTT
>TRBJ2-5|NA|TRBV30|NA
CAWRPTQETQYF
TGTGCCTGGAGACCGACGCAAGAGACCCAGTACTTC
>TRBJ2-7|NA|TRBV7-9|NA
CASSKTVVAYEQYF
TGTGCCAGCAGTAAGACAGTCGTCGCCTACGAGCAGTACTTC
>TRBJ2-3|TRBD2|TRBV5-1|NA
CASSLPAGVQDTQYF
TGCGCCAGCAGCCTCCCCGCGGGAGTCCAGGATACGCAGTATTTT
>TRBJ1-2|NA|TRBV15|NA
CATSRVVREGYGYTF
TGTGCCACCAGCAGAGTGGTCAGGGAAGGCTATGGCTACACCTTC
>TRBJ2-2|NA|TRBV19|NA
CASMDPPGELFF
TGTGCCAGTATGGACCCACCCGGGGAGCTGTTTTTT
>TRBJ1-5|TRBD1|TRBV6-6|NA
CASAGQGSNQPQHF
TGTGCCAGCGCGGGACAGGGGAGCAATCAGCCCCAGCATTTT
>TRBJ2-1|NA|TRBV18|NA
CASSPPGSAYNEQFF
TGTGCCAGCTCACCGCCGGGGAGCGCTTACAATGAGCAGTTCTTC
>TRBJ2-1|TRBD2|TRBV9|NA
CASSPGTSALYNEQFF
TGTGCCAGCAGCCCGGGGACTAGCGCGCTATACAATGAGCAGTTCTTC
>TRBJ2-7|TRBD2|TRBV5-1|NA
CASLSGRPYYEQYF
TGCGCCAGTCTGAGCGGGAGGCCCTACTACGAGCAGTACTTC
>TRBJ1-5|NA|TRBV30|once
CAWSSQENQPQHF
TGTGCCTGGAGTTCACAGGAGAATCAGCCCCAGCATTTT
>TRBJ2-7|NA|TRBV28|NA
CASGGRAYEQYF
TGTGCCAGCGGGGGGAGAGCCTACGAGCAGTACTTC
>TRBJ2-1|TRBD1|TRBV28|NA
CASRPRDRVANEQFF
TGTGCCAGCAGACCCCGGGACAGGGTAGCCAATGAGCAGTTCTTC
>TRBJ2-7|TRBD1|TRBV28|once
CASNDPRPGGYEQYF
TGTGCCAGCAACGACCCTCGGCCAGGGGGTTACGAGCAGTACTTC
>TRBJ2-3|TRBD2|TRBV9|NA
CASSVEVRGATTDTQYF
TGTGCCAGCAGCGTAGAGGTGCGGGGGGCCACGACAGATACGCAGTATTTT
>TRBJ2-5|NA|TRBV10-3|NA
CAISGTSETQYF
TGTGCCATCAGTGGGACCTCGGAGACCCAGTACTTC
>TRBJ1-2|NA|TRBV4-1|NA
CASSQPKTPNYGYTF
TGCGCCAGCAGCCAACCTAAGACACCTAACTATGGCTACACCTTC
>TRBJ1-5|TRBD1|TRBV7-9|NA
CASSSGTGKSSNQPQHF
TGTGCCAGCAGCTCCGGGACAGGGAAGAGTAGCAATCAGCCCCAGCATTTT
>TRBJ2-7|NA|TRBV29-1|NA
CSVEKSRGFYEQYF
TGCAGCGTTGAGAAATCCAGGGGTTTCTACGAGCAGTACTTC
>TRBJ2-2|NA|TRBV5-4|NA
CASSPIEGLNTGELFF
TGTGCCAGCAGCCCCATCGAGGGGCTGAACACCGGGGAGCTGTTTTTT
>TRBJ2-3|NA|TRBV5-1|NA
CASSLDSPVGSDTQYF
TGCGCCAGCAGCTTGGATAGCCCAGTGGGGTCAGATACGCAGTATTTT
>TRBJ1-5|NA|TRBV7-9|NA
CASSRPPSIASNQPQHF
TGTGCCAGCAGCCGTCCCCCCTCCATAGCGAGCAATCAGCCCCAGCATTTT
>TRBJ2-3|NA|TRBV27|NA
CASSGHFAIRDTQYF
TGTGCCTCTTCGGGGCATTTCGCAATACGCGATACGCAGTATTTT
>TRBJ1-2|NA|TRBV30|NA
CAWSPENYGYTF
TGTGCCTGGAGTCCCGAGAACTATGGCTACACCTTC
>TRBJ1-4|NA|TRBV6-5|NA
CASGRGVSLNEKLFF
TGTGCCAGCGGGAGGGGGGTCTCGCTTAATGAAAAACTGTTTTTT
>TRBJ2-1|NA|TRBV6-5|NA
CASSYPPWGEQFF
TGTGCCAGCAGTTACCCCCCTTGGGGTGAGCAGTTCTTC
>TRBJ1-4|NA|TRBV29-1|NA
CSVADSPNEKLFF
TGCAGCGTTGCGGACAGTCCTAATGAAAAACTGTTTTTT
>TRBJ2-1|TRBD2|TRBV5-1|NA
CASSFTSGVNEQFF
TGCGCCAGCAGCTTTACTAGCGGGGTAAATGAGCAGTTCTTC
>TRBJ2-7|NA|TRBV11-1|NA
CASSPTAAEQYF
TGTGCCAGCAGCCCGACGGCGGCCGAGCAGTACTTC
>TRBJ1-2|NA|TRBV5-1|NA
CASSPDSFYGYTF
TGCGCCAGCAGCCCTGACAGTTTCTATGGCTACACCTTC
>TRBJ2-1|NA|TRBV5-4|NA
CASSLGAVHNEQFF
TGTGCCAGCAGCTTGGGGGCGGTTCACAATGAGCAGTTCTTC
>TRBJ1-1|NA|TRBV29-1|NA
CSVEDQMDTEAFF
TGCAGCGTTGAAGATCAAATGGACACTGAAGCTTTCTTT
>TRBJ2-5|NA|TRBV2|NA
CASIGGRQETQYF
TGTGCCAGCATAGGGGGGCGCCAAGAGACCCAGTACTTC
>TRBJ2-7|NA|TRBV7-9|NA
CASSVAGVSYEQYF
TGTGCCAGCAGTGTTGCAGGGGTGTCCTACGAGCAGTACTTC